This T cell receptor (beta chain) was profiled in a study of neurological immune-mediated disorders. Many counts were recorded for this clonotype. No antigen is known for it. Findings and caveats of the study: Across subjects, no CDR3 amino acid sequence appeared in expanded clones of more than one subject, a finding that suggested private repertoires in all groups.

Time point specified: technical triplicate 3. The unsorted libraries were made from 2 million PBMCs kept at -80 C. The CDR3 runs to 15 residues. V was trimmed by 2 bases and J by 0 bases, leaving 9 bases between them. Germline CDR1 SGHRS, CDR2 YFSETQ. With 10-nucleotide random UMIs included, cDNA was synthesized by 5'RACE. Over 200 million TCR-beta sequences from 15-18 subjects were obtained in each sequencing run. TCRdb processed the 5' RACE reads anew with MiXCR; each CDR3 protein has one entry. This table holds nearly 45,000 distinct CDR3 sequences, roughly 21% found once. The sample taken for sequencing was PBMCs. This chain links TRBV5-1 with TRBJ2-1, with D tentatively TRBD1 or TRBD2 (5 bases each). The TCR was taken from a man aged 60 to 75 with HTLV-1-associated myelopathy (HAM/TSP). The CDR3 loop is CASSFPGSSYNEQFF. In DNA, the CDR3 is TGCGCCAGCAGCTTTCCAGGGAGCTCCTACAATGAGCAGTTCTTC.